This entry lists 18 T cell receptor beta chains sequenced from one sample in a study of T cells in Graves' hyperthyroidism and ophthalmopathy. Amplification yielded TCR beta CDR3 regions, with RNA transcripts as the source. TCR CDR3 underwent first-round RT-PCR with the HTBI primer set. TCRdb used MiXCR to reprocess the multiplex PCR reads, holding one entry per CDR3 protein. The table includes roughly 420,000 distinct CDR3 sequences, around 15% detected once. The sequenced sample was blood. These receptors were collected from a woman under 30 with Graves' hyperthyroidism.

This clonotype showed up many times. CDR3 in amino acids: CASSPGGAGINNEQFF. The CDR3 coding sequence is TGCGCCAGCAGCCCTGGGGGGGCGGGCATCAACAATGAGCAGTTCTTC. V usage is TRBV5-1 and J usage is TRBJ2-1; TRBD2 might be the D (7 bases). The CDR3 loop spans 16 amino acids. Between the trimmed V and J ends, which lost 4 bases and 5 bases, there was a span of 19 bases. Germline assignment: CDR1 SGHRS and CDR2 YFSETQ.

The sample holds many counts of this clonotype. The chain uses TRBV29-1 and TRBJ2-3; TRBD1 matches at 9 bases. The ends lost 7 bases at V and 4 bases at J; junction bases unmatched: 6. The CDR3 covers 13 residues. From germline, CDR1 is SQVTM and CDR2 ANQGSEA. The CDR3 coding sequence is TGCAGCGCTGGACAGGGGTCATCAGATACGCAGTATTTT. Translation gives CSAGQGSSDTQYF.

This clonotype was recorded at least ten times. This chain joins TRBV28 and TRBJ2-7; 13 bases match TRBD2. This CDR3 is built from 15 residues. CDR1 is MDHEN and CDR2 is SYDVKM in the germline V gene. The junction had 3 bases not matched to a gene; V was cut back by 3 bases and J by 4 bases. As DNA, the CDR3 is TGTGCCAGCAGTTTTGGGACTAGCGGGATGTACGAGCAGTACTTC. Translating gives CASSFGTSGMYEQYF.

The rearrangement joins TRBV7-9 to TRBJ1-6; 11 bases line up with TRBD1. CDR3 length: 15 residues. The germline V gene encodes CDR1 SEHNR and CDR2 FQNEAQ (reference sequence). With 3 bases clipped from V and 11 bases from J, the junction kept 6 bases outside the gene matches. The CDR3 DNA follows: TGTGCCAGCAGCTTTGGGGGGACAGGGGGTCCACCCCTCCACTTT. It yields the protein CASSFGGTGGPPLHF.

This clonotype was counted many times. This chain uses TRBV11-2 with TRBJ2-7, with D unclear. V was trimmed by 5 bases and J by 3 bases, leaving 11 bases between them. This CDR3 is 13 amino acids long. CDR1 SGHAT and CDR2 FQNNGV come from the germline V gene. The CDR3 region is CASSAQPNYEQYF. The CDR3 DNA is TGTGCCAGCAGCGCACAACCTAACTACGAGCAGTACTTC.

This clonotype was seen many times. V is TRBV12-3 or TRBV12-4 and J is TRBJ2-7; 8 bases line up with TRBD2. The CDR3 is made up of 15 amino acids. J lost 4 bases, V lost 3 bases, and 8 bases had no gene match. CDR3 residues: CASSLAGGFWYEQYF. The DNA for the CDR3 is TGTGCCAGCAGTTTGGCGGGAGGATTCTGGTACGAGCAGTACTTC.

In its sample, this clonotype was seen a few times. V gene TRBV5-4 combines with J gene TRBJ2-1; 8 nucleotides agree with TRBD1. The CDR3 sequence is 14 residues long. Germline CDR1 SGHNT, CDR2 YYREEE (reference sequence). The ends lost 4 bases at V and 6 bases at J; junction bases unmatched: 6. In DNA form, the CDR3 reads TGTGCCAGCAGCCAGAGGACAGGGACCAATGAGCAGTTCTTC. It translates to CASSQRTGTNEQFF.

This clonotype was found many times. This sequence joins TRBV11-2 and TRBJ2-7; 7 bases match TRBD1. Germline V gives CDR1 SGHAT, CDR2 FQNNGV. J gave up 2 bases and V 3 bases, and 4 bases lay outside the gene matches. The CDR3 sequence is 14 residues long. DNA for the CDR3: TGTGCCAGCAGCTTGGGGACAGAAGCCTACGAGCAGTACTTC. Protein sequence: CASSLGTEAYEQYF.

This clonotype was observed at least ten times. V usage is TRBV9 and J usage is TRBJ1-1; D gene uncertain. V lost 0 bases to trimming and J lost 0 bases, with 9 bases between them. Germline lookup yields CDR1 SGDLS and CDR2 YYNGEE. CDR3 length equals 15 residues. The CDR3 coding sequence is TGTGCCAGCAGCGTAGATTTCGGAATGAACACTGAAGCTTTCTTT. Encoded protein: CASSVDFGMNTEAFF. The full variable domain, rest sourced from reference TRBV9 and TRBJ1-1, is DSGVTQTPKHLITATGQRVTLRCSPRSGDLSVYWYQQSLDQGLQFLIQYYNGEERAKGNILERFSAQQFPDLHSELNLSSLELGDSALYFCASSVDFGMNTEAFFGQGTRLTVV.

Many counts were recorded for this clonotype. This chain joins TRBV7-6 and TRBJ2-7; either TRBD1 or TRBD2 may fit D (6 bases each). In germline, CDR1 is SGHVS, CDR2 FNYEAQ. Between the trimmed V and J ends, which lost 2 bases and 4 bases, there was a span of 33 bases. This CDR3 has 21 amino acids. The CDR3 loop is CASSLYVDIPGAGPITYEQYF. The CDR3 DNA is TGTGCCAGCAGCTTATACGTTGACATCCCGGGGGCAGGCCCGATAACATACGAGCAGTACTTC.

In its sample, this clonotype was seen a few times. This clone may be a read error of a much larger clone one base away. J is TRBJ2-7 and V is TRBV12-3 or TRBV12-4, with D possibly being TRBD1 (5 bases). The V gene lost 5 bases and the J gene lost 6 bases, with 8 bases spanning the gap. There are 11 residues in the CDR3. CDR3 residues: CASSPQGEQYF. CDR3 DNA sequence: TGTGCCAGCAGTCCCCAGGGCGAGCAGTACTTC.

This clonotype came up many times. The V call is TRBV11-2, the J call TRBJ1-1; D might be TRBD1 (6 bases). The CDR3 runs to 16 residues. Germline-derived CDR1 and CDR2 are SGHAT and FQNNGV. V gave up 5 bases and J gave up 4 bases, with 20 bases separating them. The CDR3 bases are TGTGCCAGCAGCGACCCAGGGGAACGTATGGGCACTGAAGCTTTCTTT. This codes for CASSDPGERMGTEAFF.

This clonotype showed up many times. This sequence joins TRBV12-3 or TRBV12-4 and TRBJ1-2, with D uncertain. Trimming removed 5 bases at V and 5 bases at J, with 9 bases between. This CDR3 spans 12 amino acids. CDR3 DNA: TGTGCCAGCAGTCCAGCGGGGTATGGCTACACCTTC. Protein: CASSPAGYGYTF.

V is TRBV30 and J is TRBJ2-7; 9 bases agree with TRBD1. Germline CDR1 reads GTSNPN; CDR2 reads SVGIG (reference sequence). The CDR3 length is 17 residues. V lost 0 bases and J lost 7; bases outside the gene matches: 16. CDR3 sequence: CAWSVRGRRQGVLEQYF. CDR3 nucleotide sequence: TGTGCCTGGAGTGTACGCGGCCGGAGACAGGGGGTTTTGGAGCAGTACTTC. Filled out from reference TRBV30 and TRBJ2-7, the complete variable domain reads SQTIHQWPATLVQPVGSPLSLECTVEGTSNPNLYWYRQAAGRGLQLLFYSVGIGQISSEVPQNLSASRPQDRQFILSSKKLLLSDSGFYLCAWSVRGRRQGVLEQYFGPGTRLTVT.

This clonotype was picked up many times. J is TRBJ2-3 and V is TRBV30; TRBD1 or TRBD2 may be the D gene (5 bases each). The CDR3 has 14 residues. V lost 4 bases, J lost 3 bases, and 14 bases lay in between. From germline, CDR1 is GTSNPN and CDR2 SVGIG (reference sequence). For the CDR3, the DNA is TGTGCCTGGATTCCGGGACGGCCAACAGATACGCAGTATTTT. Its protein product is CAWIPGRPTDTQYF.

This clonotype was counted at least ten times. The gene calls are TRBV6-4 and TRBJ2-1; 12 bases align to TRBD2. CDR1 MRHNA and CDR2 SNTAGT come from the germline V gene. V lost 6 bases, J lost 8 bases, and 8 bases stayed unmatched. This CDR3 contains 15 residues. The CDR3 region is CASSNLAGGVDEQFF. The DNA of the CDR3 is TGTGCCAGCAGCAACCTAGCGGGAGGGGTGGATGAGCAGTTCTTC.

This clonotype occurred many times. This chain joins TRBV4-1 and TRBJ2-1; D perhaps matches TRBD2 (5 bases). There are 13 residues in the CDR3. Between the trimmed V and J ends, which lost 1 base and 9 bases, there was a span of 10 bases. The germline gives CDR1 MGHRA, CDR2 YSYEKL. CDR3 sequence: CASSQATSFEQFF. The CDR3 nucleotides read TGCGCCAGCAGCCAAGCCACTAGTTTTGAGCAGTTCTTC.

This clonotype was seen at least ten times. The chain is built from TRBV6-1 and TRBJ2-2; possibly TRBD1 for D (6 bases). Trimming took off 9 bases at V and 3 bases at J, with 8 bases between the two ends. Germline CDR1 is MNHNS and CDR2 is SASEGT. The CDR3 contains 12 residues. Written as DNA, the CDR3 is TGTGCCAGGCACAGGGACACCGGGGAGCTGTTTTTT. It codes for CARHRDTGELFF.